The present T cell receptor (beta chain) was sequenced within a study of blood T cell repertoires in COVID-19. As for the study in general: Acute-phase and convalescent COVID-19 samples originated in the United States, Italy and Spain. The cDNA or gDNA used as material had been derived from T cells, B-cell-depleted T cells, or PBMCs.

Trimming removed 3 bases from V and 0 bases from J, with 9 bases in between. The CDR3 runs to 14 residues. Germline CDR1 and CDR2: SGHAT and FQNNGV. Per the original methods: Using reference gene primer amplification, nucleated cell counts were estimated. The table came from immunoSEQ multiplex PCR; TCRdb's copy has only in-frame clones and leaves some out. V and J calls and clone size follow that table, whereas D and trimming were derived from the DNA. This table has 100,000 or so clones, about 80% appearing once. The sequence was obtained from a man between 65 and 79 years old with active or convalescent COVID-19. The specimen was peripheral blood. V usage is TRBV11-2 and J usage is TRBJ2-7, with D possibly matching TRBD1 (6 bases). CDR3 region: CASSLGHSSYEQYF. Written as DNA, the CDR3 is TGTGCCAGCAGCTTGGGACATAGCTCCTACGAGCAGTACTTC. Drawing the rest from reference TRBV11-2 and TRBJ2-7, the complete variable domain is EAGVAQSPRYKIIEKRQSVAFWCNPISGHATLYWYQQILGQGPKLLIQFQNNGVVDDSQLPKDRFSAERLKGVDSTLKIQPAKLEDSAVYLCASSLGHSSYEQYFGPGTRLTVT.